This entry is about one T cell receptor (beta chain). Its target is unknown. This CDR3 comprises 15 residues. Germline V gives CDR1 MNHEY, CDR2 SMNVEV (reference sequence). V gave up 2 bases and J gave up 4 bases; unmatched junction bases: 5. TCRdb keeps only in-frame clones here, not all; method: immunoSEQ multiplex PCR. The sample has 75,000 to 100,000 clones, around 88% seen once. The sample is drawn from a study of T cell responses to AZD1222 COVID-19 vaccine. The study, taken as a whole, reports: The donor group comprised mostly white British people and more females; the analysis possibly underestimated clonal diversity. Once two AZD1222 doses were given, Spike-specific TCR breadth and depth went up. Seropositive status at baseline applied to only 6 or 7 AZD1222 recipients. Sampling captured repertoires only after the peak T cell response.

This receptor was obtained from an adult in good health. The material sequenced was peripheral blood, taken on day 0 of MenACWY control vaccination. The rearrangement joins TRBV27 to TRBJ2-4, with 7 bases aligning to TRBD1. The CDR3 spells CASSLGGQRKNIQYF. The CDR3 region has the DNA TGTGCCAGCAGTTTAGGGGGACAGCGGAAAAACATTCAGTACTTC.